This is a list of T cell receptor beta chains from one sample in a study of T cells after yellow fever vaccination. MiXCR, applied by TCRdb to the 5' RACE reads, yields one record per CDR3 protein. Of 300,000 or so distinct CDR3 sequences in the sample, about 8.3% were seen once. This specimen was PBMCs, taken about 49 days after the first yellow fever vaccination. The receptor set was obtained from a man aged 18 to 29 who received the YFV17D yellow fever vaccine. Both conserved end residues are part of each CDR3. The D gene is left open where the match is weak. The listing skips clone size in some rows; elsewhere it reads once, few, many or a size class.

DNA	CDR3	D	size	J	V
TGTGCTAGTGGTTTGAGCTTAACGGGAAACACTGAAGCTTTCTTT	CASGLSLTGNTEAFF	.	.	TRBJ1-1	TRBV12-5
TGCAGCGCCCCTAGCGGTTCCTACAATGAGCAGTTCTTC	CSAPSGSYNEQFF	TRBD2	few	TRBJ2-1	TRBV29-1
TGTGCCAGCAGCCACAGGGGGCAGGATTCACCCCTCCACTTT	CASSHRGQDSPLHF	TRBD1	few	TRBJ1-6	TRBV7-9
TGTGCCAGCAGTAAAACCGGGACAGGGTCCAACACTGAAGCTTTCTTT	CASSKTGTGSNTEAFF	TRBD1	.	TRBJ1-1	TRBV6-2/TRBV6-3
TGTGCCAGCAGTTTCAGCCAGGGGGGGGAGTACTTC	CASSFSQGGEYF	.	few	TRBJ2-7	TRBV12-3/TRBV12-4
TGTGCCACCAGGAGGGACAGGGAGAGCACTGAAGCTTTCTTT	CATRRDRESTEAFF	TRBD1	.	TRBJ1-1	TRBV24-1
TGTGCCAGCAGCTTCAGGGGGCGCTTAGAGACCCAGTACTTC	CASSFRGRLETQYF	TRBD1	.	TRBJ2-5	TRBV7-2
TGTGCCAGCATCCCCGTCGACTTGAGCTCCTACAATGAGCAGTTCTTC	CASIPVDLSSYNEQFF	.	few	TRBJ2-1	TRBV7-9
TGCAGTGCTTTCCACTCGGGACTGCAAGAGACCCAGTACTTC	CSAFHSGLQETQYF	.	few	TRBJ2-5	TRBV20-1
TGTGCCAGCAGCCTCGCGAATGGGGGGGGCCTTAGTGAAGCTTTCTTT	CASSLANGGGLSEAFF	.	.	TRBJ1-1	TRBV28
TGTGCCAGCAGTTACGGAACGGGGACTGAAGCTTTCTTT	CASSYGTGTEAFF	.	many	TRBJ1-1	TRBV6-5
TGTGCCAGCAGCCCTAAGTCCGATCAGCCCCAGCATTTT	CASSPKSDQPQHF	.	.	TRBJ1-5	TRBV7-2
TGTGCCAGCAGTTTATGGGGGATTTTTCGCAATCAGCCCCAGCATTTT	CASSLWGIFRNQPQHF	.	.	TRBJ1-5	TRBV12-3/TRBV12-4
TGTGCCAGCAGCTTAGGAACAGGGGGCCTTTTAAATGAAAAACTGTTTTTT	CASSLGTGGLLNEKLFF	TRBD1	few	TRBJ1-4	TRBV7-2
TGCGCCAGCAGCCGCCAGGCCGCCGGAGATACGCAGTATTTT	CASSRQAAGDTQYF	.	.	TRBJ2-3	TRBV4-1
TGCAGCGTTGAACAGGGGGCTGTGGAGACCCAGTACTTC	CSVEQGAVETQYF	TRBD1	few	TRBJ2-5	TRBV29-1
TGCAGTGCTAGAGAGGGGGCGATGAACACTGAAGCTTTCTTT	CSAREGAMNTEAFF	.	.	TRBJ1-1	TRBV20-1
TGCAGTGCTGGGGAGCGCGACAAAAACTATGGCTACACCTTC	CSAGERDKNYGYTF	.	.	TRBJ1-2	TRBV20-1
TGTGCCAGCAGCGAAGATGTGACAGGGTCCACAGATACGCAGTATTTT	CASSEDVTGSTDTQYF	TRBD1	.	TRBJ2-3	TRBV4-2
TGTGCCAGCAGCCCTCATCCCATTAAGTGGCAAGAGACCCAGTACTTC	CASSPHPIKWQETQYF	.	few	TRBJ2-5	TRBV3-1
TGTGCCAGCACCATTTCTTCGGGGGATTTAACCTACGAGCAGTACTTC	CASTISSGDLTYEQYF	.	.	TRBJ2-7	TRBV6-1
TGCAGTGCTACTGGGGCCTCGAGCGCTTTCTTT	CSATGASSAFF	.	.	TRBJ1-1	TRBV20-1
TGTGCTAGTGGTCCTGGTTTCGCTGAAGCTTTCTTT	CASGPGFAEAFF	.	few	TRBJ1-1	TRBV12-5
TGTGCCAGCAGCTCCCGACAGAGCTCCTACAATGAGCAGTTCTTC	CASSSRQSSYNEQFF	.	.	TRBJ2-1	TRBV11-3
TGTGCCAGCAGCTTAGTTCCCCCCGGACTAGCGGTCACCGGGGAGCTGTTTTTT	CASSLVPPGLAVTGELFF	TRBD2	few	TRBJ2-2	TRBV11-2
TGCAGTGCTAGAGATGATCGGGGACTAGCGGGGGCCTACTCCTACGAGCAGTACTTC	CSARDDRGLAGAYSYEQYF	TRBD2	.	TRBJ2-7	TRBV20-1
TGCGCCAGCAGCCAAGACCGAGGGCGCGTGGACATTCAGTACTTC	CASSQDRGRVDIQYF	.	.	TRBJ2-4	TRBV4-3
TGTGCCAGCAGCGTAGATACAGGGGCCTCGAATTATGGCTACACCTTC	CASSVDTGASNYGYTF	TRBD1	.	TRBJ1-2	TRBV9
TGTGCCAGCAGCCCACAAGCATGGGTCTCGGGACAGTATCGAGGGGGCACTGAAGCTTTCTTT	CASSPQAWVSGQYRGGTEAFF	TRBD1	few	TRBJ1-1	TRBV14
TGTGCCAGCGGACTTAGGGGTGGACGGGGCTACACCTTC	CASGLRGGRGYTF	.	few	TRBJ1-2	TRBV5-8
TGTGCCAGCAGCTACAGTCGTGGCTACACCTTC	CASSYSRGYTF	.	few	TRBJ1-2	TRBV5-4
TGTGCCAGCAGCCAAGATGGGGGAAGCGGCTATGGCTACACCTTC	CASSQDGGSGYGYTF	.	.	TRBJ1-2	TRBV4-2
TGTGCCAGCAGATTACAGGGACCCGTCATGAACACTGAAGCTTTCTTT	CASRLQGPVMNTEAFF	.	.	TRBJ1-1	TRBV2
TGCGCCAGCAGCGGGACCGCTAGCGGGCCGCTCCTTTCCTTGCAGTTCTTC	CASSGTASGPLLSLQFF	TRBD2	many	TRBJ2-1	TRBV5-1
TGTGCCAGCAGTACCAGGGACATGTGGCACTATGGCTACACCTTC	CASSTRDMWHYGYTF	.	.	TRBJ1-2	TRBV27
TGTGCCAGCAGTTACTCGGCCAGGTCTAACTATGGCTACACCTTC	CASSYSARSNYGYTF	.	few	TRBJ1-2	TRBV6-5
TGTGCCAGCAGCTTACAGCTTTCGAACACTGAAGCTTTCTTT	CASSLQLSNTEAFF	.	.	TRBJ1-1	TRBV6-5
TGTGCCAGCAGTTTAGGAGCGTACCAAGAGACCCAGTACTTC	CASSLGAYQETQYF	.	few	TRBJ2-5	TRBV28
TGCGCCAGCAGCTTGGGGCGGGCAGCCACCTATAATTCACCCCTCCACTTT	CASSLGRAATYNSPLHF	.	few	TRBJ1-6	TRBV5-1
TGTGCCAGCTCCGGAGGGTACTATAATTCACCCCTCCACTTT	CASSGGYYNSPLHF	.	.	TRBJ1-6	TRBV5-6
TGTGCCAGCAGCCCGACTAGCGGGGGGTGGACAGATACGCAGTATTTT	CASSPTSGGWTDTQYF	TRBD2	.	TRBJ2-3	TRBV11-2
TGCAGTGCTTACAGGGGGCGGACAGATACGCAGTATTTT	CSAYRGRTDTQYF	TRBD1	.	TRBJ2-3	TRBV20-1
TGTGCCAGCAGCCAAGAGTTGGACGCAGATACGCAGTATTTT	CASSQELDADTQYF	.	few	TRBJ2-3	TRBV3-1
TGTGCCAGCAGCCAGACAGGGGATAATTCACCCCTCCACTTT	CASSQTGDNSPLHF	TRBD1	.	TRBJ1-6	TRBV4-2
TGTGCCAGCACCTCGGTCCCCTCCAATACTGAAGCTTTCTTT	CASTSVPSNTEAFF	.	.	TRBJ1-1	TRBV4-2
TGTGCCAGCAGCTTATATATCTCTGAAGCTTTCTTT	CASSLYISEAFF	.	.	TRBJ1-1	TRBV7-2
TGCGCCAGCAGCTTGGCCAACCTAGCGGGGACAGATACGCAGTATTTT	CASSLANLAGTDTQYF	TRBD2	few	TRBJ2-3	TRBV5-1
TGCGCCAGCAGCGGAGACTCAGACTATGGCTACACCTTC	CASSGDSDYGYTF	.	.	TRBJ1-2	TRBV5-1
TGCGCCAGCGCTCTACCGGGGGCGGACACCGGGGAGCTGTTTTTT	CASALPGADTGELFF	.	many	TRBJ2-2	TRBV5-1
TGTGCCAGCAGCTTGAGGCCAGGGGGCGCGGCCGTTGTGGGGACTGAAGCTTTCTTT	CASSLRPGGAAVVGTEAFF	TRBD1	.	TRBJ1-1	TRBV5-6
TGTGCCAGCAGCGCGAATTCTCGGGGGAGGGAGGTATATGAGCAGTTCTTC	CASSANSRGREVYEQFF	TRBD2	few	TRBJ2-1	TRBV27
TGCAGCGCTGCATCCGGGATTGGAGGGGGCAGGAACACTGAAGCTTTCTTT	CSAASGIGGGRNTEAFF	TRBD1	few	TRBJ1-1	TRBV29-1